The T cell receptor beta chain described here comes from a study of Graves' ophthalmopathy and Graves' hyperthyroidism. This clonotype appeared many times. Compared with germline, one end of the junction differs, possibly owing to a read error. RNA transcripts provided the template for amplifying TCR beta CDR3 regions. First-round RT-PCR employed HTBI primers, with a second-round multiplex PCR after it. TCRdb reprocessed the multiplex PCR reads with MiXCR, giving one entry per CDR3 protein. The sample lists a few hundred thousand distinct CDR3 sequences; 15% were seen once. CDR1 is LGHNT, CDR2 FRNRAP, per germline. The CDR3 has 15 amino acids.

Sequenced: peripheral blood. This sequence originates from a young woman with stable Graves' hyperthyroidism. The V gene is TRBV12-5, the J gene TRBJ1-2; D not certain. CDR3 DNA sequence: TGTGCTAGTAGTTTGGTACCCGGGGAGAACTATGGCTACACCTTC. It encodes CASSLVPGENYGYTF.